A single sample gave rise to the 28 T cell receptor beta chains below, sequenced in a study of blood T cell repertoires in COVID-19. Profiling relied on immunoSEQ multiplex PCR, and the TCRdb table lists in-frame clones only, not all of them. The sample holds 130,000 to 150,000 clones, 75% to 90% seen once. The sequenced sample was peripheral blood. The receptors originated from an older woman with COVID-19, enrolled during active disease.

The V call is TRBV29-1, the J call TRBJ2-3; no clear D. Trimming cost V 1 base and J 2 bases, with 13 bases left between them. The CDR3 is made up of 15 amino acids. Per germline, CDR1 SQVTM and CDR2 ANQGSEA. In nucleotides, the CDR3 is TGCAGCGTTGAAGTGGCCACCGAGGACACAGATACGCAGTATTTT. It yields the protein CSVEVATEDTDTQYF.

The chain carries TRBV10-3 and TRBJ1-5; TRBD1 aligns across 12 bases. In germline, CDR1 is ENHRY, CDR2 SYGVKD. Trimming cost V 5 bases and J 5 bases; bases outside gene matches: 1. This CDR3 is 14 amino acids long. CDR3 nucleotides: TGTGCCATCAGTAGGGACAGGGGGCATCAGCCCCAGCATTTT. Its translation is CAISRDRGHQPQHF.

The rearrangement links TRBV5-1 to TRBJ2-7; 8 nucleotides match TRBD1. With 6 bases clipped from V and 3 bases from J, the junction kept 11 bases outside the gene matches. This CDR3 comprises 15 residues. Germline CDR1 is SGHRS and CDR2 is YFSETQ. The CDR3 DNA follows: TGCGCCAGCAACCCAGGGGGCGATGCCGTCTACGAGCAGTACTTC. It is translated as CASNPGGDAVYEQYF. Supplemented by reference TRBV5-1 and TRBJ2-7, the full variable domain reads KAGVTQTPRYLIKTRGQQVTLSCSPISGHRSVSWYQQTPGQGLQFLFEYFSETQRNKGNFPGRFSGRQFSNSRSEMNVSTLELGDSALYLCASNPGGDAVYEQYFGPGTRLTVT.

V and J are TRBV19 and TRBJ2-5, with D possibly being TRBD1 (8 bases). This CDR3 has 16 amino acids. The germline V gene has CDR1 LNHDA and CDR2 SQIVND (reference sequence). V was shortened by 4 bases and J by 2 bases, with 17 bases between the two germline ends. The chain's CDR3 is CASSNRGGKIQETQYF. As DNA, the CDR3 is TGTGCCAGTAGTAACAGGGGGGGCAAAATACAAGAGACCCAGTACTTC.

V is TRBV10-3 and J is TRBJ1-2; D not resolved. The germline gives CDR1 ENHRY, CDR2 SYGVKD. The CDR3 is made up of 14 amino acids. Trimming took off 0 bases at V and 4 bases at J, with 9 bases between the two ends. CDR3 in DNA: TGTGCCATCAGTGAGTCGATGGACTCCTATGGCTACACCTTC. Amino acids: CAISESMDSYGYTF.

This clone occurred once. The CDR3 DNA follows: TGTGCCAGCATCCCTGGGGCGGACTATGGCTACACCTTC. This translates into CASIPGADYGYTF. V and J are TRBV6-5 and TRBJ1-2; D perhaps matches TRBD1 (5 bases). CDR1 and CDR2 (germline): MNHEY, SVGAGI. This CDR3 contains 13 residues. V gave up 7 bases and J gave up 3 bases, with 12 bases separating them.

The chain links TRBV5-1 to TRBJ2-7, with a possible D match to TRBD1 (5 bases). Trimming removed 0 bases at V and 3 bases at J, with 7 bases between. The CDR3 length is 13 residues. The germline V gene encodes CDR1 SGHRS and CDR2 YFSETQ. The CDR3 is CASSLGTYYEQYF. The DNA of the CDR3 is TGCGCCAGCAGCTTGGGGACATACTACGAGCAGTACTTC.

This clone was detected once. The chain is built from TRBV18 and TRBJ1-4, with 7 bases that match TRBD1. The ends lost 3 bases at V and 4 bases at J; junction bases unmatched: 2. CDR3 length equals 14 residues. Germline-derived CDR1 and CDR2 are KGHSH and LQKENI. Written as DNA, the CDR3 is TGTGCCAGCTCACCGCAGGGGGGTAATGAAAAACTGTTTTTT. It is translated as CASSPQGGNEKLFF.

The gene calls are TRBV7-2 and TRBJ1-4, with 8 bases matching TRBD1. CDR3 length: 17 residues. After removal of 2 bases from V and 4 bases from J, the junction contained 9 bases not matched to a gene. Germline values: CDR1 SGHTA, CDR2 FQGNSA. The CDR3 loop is CASSLNRDRLNNEKLFF. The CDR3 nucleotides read TGTGCCAGCAGCTTAAACCGGGACAGGCTCAATAATGAAAAACTGTTTTTT.

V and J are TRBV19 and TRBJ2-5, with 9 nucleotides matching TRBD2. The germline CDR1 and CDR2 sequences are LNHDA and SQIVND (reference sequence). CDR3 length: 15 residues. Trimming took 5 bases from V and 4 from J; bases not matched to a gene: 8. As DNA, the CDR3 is TGTGCCAGTAGTGAGACCGGGACTAGCCCAGAGACCCAGTACTTC. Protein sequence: CASSETGTSPETQYF.

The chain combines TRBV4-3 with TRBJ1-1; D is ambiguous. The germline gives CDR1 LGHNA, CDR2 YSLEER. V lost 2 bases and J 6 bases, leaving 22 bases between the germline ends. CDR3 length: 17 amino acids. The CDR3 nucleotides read TGCGCCAGCAGCCAATCCTTCTCCGCGGGGTCTGGAGCTGAAGCTTTCTTT. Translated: CASSQSFSAGSGAEAFF.

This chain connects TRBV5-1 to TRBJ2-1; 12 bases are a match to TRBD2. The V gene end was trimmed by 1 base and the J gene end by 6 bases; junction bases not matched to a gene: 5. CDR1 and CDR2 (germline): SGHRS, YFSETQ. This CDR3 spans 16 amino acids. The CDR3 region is CASSLLASGGGNEQFF. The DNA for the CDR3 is TGCGCCAGCAGCTTGCTGGCTAGCGGGGGGGGCAATGAGCAGTTCTTC.

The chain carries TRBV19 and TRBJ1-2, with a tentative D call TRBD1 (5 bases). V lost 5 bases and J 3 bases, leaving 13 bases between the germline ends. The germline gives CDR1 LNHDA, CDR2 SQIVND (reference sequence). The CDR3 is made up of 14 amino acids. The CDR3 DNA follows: TGTGCCAGTAGTCTACAGGAAACCTACTATGGCTACACCTTC. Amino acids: CASSLQETYYGYTF.

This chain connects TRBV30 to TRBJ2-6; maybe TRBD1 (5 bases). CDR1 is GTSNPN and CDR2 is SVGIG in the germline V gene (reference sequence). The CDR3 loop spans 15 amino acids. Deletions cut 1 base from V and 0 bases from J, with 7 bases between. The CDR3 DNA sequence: TGTGCCTGGAGTGGACAGCCCTCTGGGGCCAACGTCCTGACTTTC. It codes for CAWSGQPSGANVLTF.

The CDR3 DNA reads TGCGCCAGCAGTGACGGGACTCCCTGGGTTGATGAGCAGTTCTTC. Encoded protein: CASSDGTPWVDEQFF. The chain has TRBV10-1 and TRBJ2-1, with a tentative D call TRBD2 (6 bases). In germline, CDR1 is WNHNN, CDR2 SYGVQD (reference sequence). CDR3 length equals 15 residues. Trimming pared 3 bases from V and 8 bases from J, leaving 17 bases between.

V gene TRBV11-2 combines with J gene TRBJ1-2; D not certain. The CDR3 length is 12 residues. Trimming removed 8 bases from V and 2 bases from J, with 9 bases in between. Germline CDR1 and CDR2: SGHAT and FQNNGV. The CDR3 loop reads CASEGLNYGYTF. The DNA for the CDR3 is TGTGCCAGCGAGGGCCTCAACTATGGCTACACCTTC.

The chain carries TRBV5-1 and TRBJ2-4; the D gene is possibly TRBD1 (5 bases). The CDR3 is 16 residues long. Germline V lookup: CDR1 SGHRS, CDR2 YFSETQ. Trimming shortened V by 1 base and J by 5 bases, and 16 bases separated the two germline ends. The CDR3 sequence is CASSLLVTGPQNIQYF. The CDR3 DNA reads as TGCGCCAGCAGCTTGCTGGTTACAGGCCCCCAAAACATTCAGTACTTC.

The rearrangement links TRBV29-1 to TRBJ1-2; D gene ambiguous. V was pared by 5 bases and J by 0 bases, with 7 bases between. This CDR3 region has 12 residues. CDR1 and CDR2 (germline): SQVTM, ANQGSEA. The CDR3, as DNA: TGCAGCGTTCCAGGATCTAACTATGGCTACACCTTC. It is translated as CSVPGSNYGYTF. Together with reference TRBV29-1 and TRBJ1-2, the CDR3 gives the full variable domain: SAVISQKPSRDICQRGTSLTIQCQVDSQVTMMFWYRQQPGQSLTLIATANQGSEATYESGFVIDKFPISRPNLTFSTLTVSNMSPEDSSIYLCSVPGSNYGYTFGSGTRLTVV.

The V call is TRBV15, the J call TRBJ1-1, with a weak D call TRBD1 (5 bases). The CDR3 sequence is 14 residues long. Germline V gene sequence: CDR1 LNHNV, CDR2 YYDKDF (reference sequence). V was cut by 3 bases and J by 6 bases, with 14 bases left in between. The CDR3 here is CATSRDGGTAEAFF. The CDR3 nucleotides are TGTGCCACCAGCAGGGACGGGGGAACCGCTGAAGCTTTCTTT.

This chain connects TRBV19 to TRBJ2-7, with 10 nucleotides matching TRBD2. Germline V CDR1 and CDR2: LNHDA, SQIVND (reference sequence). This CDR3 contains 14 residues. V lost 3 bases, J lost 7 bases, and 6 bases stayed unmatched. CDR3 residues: CASSIAAGGREQYF. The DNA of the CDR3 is TGTGCCAGTAGTATTGCAGCGGGGGGGCGGGAGCAGTACTTC.

This chain's CDR3 is CASSQAGKAYEQYF. The CDR3 coding sequence is TGTGCCAGCAGCCAAGCAGGCAAAGCCTACGAGCAGTACTTC. V and J are TRBV4-2 and TRBJ2-7; no firm D call. Germline V gives CDR1 LGHNA, CDR2 YNFKEQ. V was pared by 1 base and J by 2 bases, with 9 bases between. The CDR3 sequence is 14 residues long.

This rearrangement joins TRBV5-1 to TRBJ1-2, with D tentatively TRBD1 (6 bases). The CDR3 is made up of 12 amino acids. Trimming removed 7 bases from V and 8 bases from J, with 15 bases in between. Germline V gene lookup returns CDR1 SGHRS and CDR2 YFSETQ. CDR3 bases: TGCGCCAGCGCGGGTACAGGGCGCGGCTACACCTTC. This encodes CASAGTGRGYTF. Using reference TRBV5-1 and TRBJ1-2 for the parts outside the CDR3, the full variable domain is KAGVTQTPRYLIKTRGQQVTLSCSPISGHRSVSWYQQTPGQGLQFLFEYFSETQRNKGNFPGRFSGRQFSNSRSEMNVSTLELGDSALYLCASAGTGRGYTFGSGTRLTVV.

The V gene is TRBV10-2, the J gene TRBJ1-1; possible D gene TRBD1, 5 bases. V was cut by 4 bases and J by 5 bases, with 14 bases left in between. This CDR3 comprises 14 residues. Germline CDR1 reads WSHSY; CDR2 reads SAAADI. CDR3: CASSGRGTGTEAFF. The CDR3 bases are TGCGCCAGCAGTGGTCGGGGGACTGGGACTGAAGCTTTCTTT.

CDR3 coding DNA: TGTGCCAGCAGCCTACGACGGCTAGCGGGGTCCTACGAGCAGTACTTC. Protein sequence: CASSLRRLAGSYEQYF. The V call is TRBV7-8, the J call TRBJ2-7; 9 bases are shared with TRBD2. The CDR3 is 16 amino acids. The trim removed 5 bases at V and 1 base at J, leaving 9 bases unmatched. The V gene's germline CDR1 is SGHVS and CDR2 FQNEAQ.

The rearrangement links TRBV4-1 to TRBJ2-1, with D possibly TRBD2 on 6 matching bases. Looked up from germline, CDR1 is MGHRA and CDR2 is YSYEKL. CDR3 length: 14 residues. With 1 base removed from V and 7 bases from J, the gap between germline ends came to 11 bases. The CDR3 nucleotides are TGCGCCAGCAGCCAAGCCTCTCGGGGGAATGAGCAGTTCTTC. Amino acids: CASSQASRGNEQFF.

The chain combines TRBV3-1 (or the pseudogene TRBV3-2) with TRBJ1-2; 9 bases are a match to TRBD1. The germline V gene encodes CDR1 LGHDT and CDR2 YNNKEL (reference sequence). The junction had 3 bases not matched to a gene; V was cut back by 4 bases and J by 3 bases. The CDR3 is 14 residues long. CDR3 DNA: TGTGCCAGCAGCCCCCGGGACAGGGACTATGGCTACACCTTC. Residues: CASSPRDRDYGYTF.

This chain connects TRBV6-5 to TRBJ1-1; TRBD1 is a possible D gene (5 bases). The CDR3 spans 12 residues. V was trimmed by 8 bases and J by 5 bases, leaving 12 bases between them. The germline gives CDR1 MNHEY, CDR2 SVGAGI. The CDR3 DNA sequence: TGTGCCAGCGGGAGGGGAAGGACTGAAGCTTTCTTT. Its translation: CASGRGRTEAFF.

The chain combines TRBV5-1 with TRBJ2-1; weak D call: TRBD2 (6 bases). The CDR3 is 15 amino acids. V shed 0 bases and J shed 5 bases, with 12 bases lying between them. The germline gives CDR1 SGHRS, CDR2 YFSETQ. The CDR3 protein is CASSLESGGNNEQFF. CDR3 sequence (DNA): TGCGCCAGCAGCTTGGAGTCCGGGGGAAACAATGAGCAGTTCTTC. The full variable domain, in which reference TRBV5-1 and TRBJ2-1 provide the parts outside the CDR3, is KAGVTQTPRYLIKTRGQQVTLSCSPISGHRSVSWYQQTPGQGLQFLFEYFSETQRNKGNFPGRFSGRQFSNSRSEMNVSTLELGDSALYLCASSLESGGNNEQFFGPGTRLTVL.